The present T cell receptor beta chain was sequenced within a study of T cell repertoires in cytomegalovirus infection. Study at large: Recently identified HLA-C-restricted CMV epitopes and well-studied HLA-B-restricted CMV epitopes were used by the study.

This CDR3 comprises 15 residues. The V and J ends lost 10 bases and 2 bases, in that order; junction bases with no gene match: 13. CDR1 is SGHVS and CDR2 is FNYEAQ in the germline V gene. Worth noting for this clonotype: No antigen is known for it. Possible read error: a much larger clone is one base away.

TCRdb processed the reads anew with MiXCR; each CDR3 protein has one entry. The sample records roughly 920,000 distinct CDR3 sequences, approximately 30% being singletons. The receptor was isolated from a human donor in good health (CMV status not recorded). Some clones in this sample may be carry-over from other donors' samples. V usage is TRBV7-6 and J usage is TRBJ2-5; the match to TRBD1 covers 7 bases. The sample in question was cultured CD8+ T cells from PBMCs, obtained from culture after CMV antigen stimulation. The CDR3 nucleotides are TGTGCCAACAGTCAGATAGACAGGGTACAAGAGACCCAGTACTTC. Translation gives CANSQIDRVQETQYF.